This T cell receptor (beta chain) was sequenced in a study of blood T cell repertoires in COVID-19. The table came from immunoSEQ multiplex PCR; TCRdb's copy has only in-frame clones and leaves some out. Of approximately 440,000 clones listed, roughly 87% are singletons. This clone was seen just once. The study drew participants aged about 18 to 95 years from about two dozen US areas. Germline V gene data show CDR1 as MNHEY and CDR2 as SVGAGI. The CDR3 contains 15 residues. Deletions cut 5 bases from V and 3 bases from J, with 16 bases between. The rearrangement links TRBV6-5 to TRBJ1-1; a weak D match, TRBD1 (5 bases). Sample: PBMCs or T cells enriched from blood (not recorded which). The sequence came from a young woman who had recovered from COVID-19. The DNA of the CDR3 is TGTGCCAGCAGTAGGACCCCACAGGAGTACACTGAAGCTTTCTTT. This translates into CASSRTPQEYTEAFF.